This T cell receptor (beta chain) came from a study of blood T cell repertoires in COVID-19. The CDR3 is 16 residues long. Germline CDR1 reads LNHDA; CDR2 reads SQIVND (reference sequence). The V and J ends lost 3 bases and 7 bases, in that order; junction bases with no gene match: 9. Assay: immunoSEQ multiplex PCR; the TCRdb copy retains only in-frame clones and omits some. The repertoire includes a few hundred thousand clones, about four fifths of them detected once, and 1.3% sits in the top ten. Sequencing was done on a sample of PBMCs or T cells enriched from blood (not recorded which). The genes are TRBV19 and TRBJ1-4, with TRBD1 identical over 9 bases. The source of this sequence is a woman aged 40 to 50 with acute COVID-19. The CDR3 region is CASSISDGTGIEKLFF. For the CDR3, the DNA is TGTGCCAGTAGTATTTCTGACGGGACAGGGATTGAAAAACTGTTTTTT.